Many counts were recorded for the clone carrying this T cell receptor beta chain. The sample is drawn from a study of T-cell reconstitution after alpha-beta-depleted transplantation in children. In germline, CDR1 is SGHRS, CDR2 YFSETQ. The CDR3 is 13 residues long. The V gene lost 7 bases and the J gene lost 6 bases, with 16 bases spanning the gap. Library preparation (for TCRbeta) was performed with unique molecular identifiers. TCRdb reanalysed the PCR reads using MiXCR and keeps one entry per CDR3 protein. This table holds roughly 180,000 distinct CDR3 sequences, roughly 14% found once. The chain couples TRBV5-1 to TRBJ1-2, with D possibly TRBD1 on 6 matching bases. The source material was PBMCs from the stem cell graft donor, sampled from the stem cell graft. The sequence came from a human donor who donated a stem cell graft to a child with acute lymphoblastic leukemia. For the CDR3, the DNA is TGCGCCAGCGATATCTCATACAGGGATGGCTACACCTTC. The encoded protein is CASDISYRDGYTF.